A single sample gave rise to the 28 T cell receptor beta chains below, sequenced in a study of blood T cell repertoires in COVID-19. Libraries were prepared by immunoSEQ multiplex PCR; TCRdb keeps only in-frame clonotypes and omits some of them. The sample lists more than 200,000 clones; around nine tenths were seen once. Sequenced material: PBMCs or T cells enriched from blood (not recorded which). Source of these receptors: a woman aged 50 to 60 who had recovered from COVID-19.

This sequence joins TRBV7-9 and TRBJ2-7, with 12 nucleotides matching TRBD2. V gave up 4 bases and J gave up 0 bases; unmatched junction bases: 13. The V gene's germline CDR1 is SEHNR and CDR2 FQNEAQ (reference sequence). The CDR3 loop spans 19 amino acids. CDR3 region: CASSSLRLAGGPGSYEQYF. Here the CDR3 DNA reads TGTGCCAGCAGCTCGTTAAGGCTAGCGGGAGGGCCGGGCTCCTACGAGCAGTACTTC.

The gene calls are TRBV28 and TRBJ1-6; D is perhaps TRBD1 (5 bases). Germline CDR1 and CDR2: MDHEN and SYDVKM. The germline V and J ends were trimmed by 6 bases and 9 bases, with 18 bases remaining between them. The CDR3 sequence is 15 residues long. The CDR3 loop reads CASSIGAADSSPLHF. CDR3 nucleotides: TGTGCCAGCAGCATAGGGGCGGCGGATAGTTCACCCCTCCACTTT.

V is TRBV12-5 and J is TRBJ1-5, with D possibly being TRBD1 (5 bases). V was pared by 3 bases and J by 7 bases, with 10 bases between. Germline CDR1 LGHNT, CDR2 FRNRAP. The CDR3 has 13 amino acids. The CDR3 DNA is TGTGCTAGTGGTTTTTATCAGGGACAGCCCCAGCATTTT. Residues: CASGFYQGQPQHF.

V usage is TRBV19 and J usage is TRBJ2-7; 7 bases line up with TRBD1. With V trimmed by 6 bases and J by 4 bases, 6 bases remained unmatched. The germline V gene has CDR1 LNHDA and CDR2 SQIVND (reference sequence). This CDR3 comprises 13 residues. DNA of the CDR3: TGTGCCAGTAGCCCCGGGACAGAATACGAGCAGTACTTC. It translates to CASSPGTEYEQYF.

This sequence joins TRBV5-1 and TRBJ2-7; TRBD2 matches 9 bases. Germline V gene data show CDR1 as SGHRS and CDR2 as YFSETQ. The CDR3 is made up of 14 amino acids. J lost 4 bases, V lost 3 bases, and 5 bases had no gene match. CDR3 sequence (DNA): TGCGCCAGCAGCTATAGCGGGAGCGGGTACGAGCAGTACTTC. Protein sequence: CASSYSGSGYEQYF. The full variable domain, in which reference TRBV5-1 and TRBJ2-7 provide the parts outside the CDR3, is KAGVTQTPRYLIKTRGQQVTLSCSPISGHRSVSWYQQTPGQGLQFLFEYFSETQRNKGNFPGRFSGRQFSNSRSEMNVSTLELGDSALYLCASSYSGSGYEQYFGPGTRLTVT.

The V call is TRBV24-1, the J call TRBJ2-1; TRBD2 agrees at 9 bases. Germline V lookup: CDR1 KGHDR, CDR2 SFDVKD. V lost 3 bases, J lost 5 bases, and 7 bases stayed unmatched. The CDR3 is 16 amino acids. The CDR3: CATSDPSSGVNNEQFF. DNA of the CDR3: TGTGCCACCAGTGATCCGTCTAGCGGGGTAAACAATGAGCAGTTCTTC.

This sequence joins TRBV5-1 and TRBJ1-1; TRBD1 agrees at 9 bases. The J segment lost 3 bases and the V segment lost 4 bases, leaving 10 bases of the junction unmatched. In germline, CDR1 is SGHRS, CDR2 YFSETQ. The CDR3 has 16 amino acids. CDR3 residues: CASSAIVTGGYTEAFF. The CDR3 coding sequence is TGCGCCAGCAGCGCCATCGTGACAGGGGGATACACTGAAGCTTTCTTT.

For this clone: One end of the junction does not line up with germline, which may come from a read error. The CDR3 loop is CASSLATGTSKDTQYF. The CDR3 nucleotides read TGCGCCAGCAGCTTGGCAACCGGGACTAGCAAAGATACGCAGTATTTT. The chain uses TRBV5-1 and TRBJ2-3, with 9 bases aligning to TRBD2. Germline V gene lookup returns CDR1 SGHRS and CDR2 YFSETQ. This CDR3 comprises 16 residues. Variable domain in full (rest from reference TRBV5-1 and TRBJ2-3): KAGVTQTPRYLIKTRGQQVTLSCSPISGHRSVSWYQQTPGQGLQFLFEYFSETQRNKGNFPGRFSGRQFSNSRSEMNVSTLELGDSALYLCASSLATGTSKDTQYFGPGTRLTVL.

This clone is a singleton in its sample. The CDR3 sequence: CASSAGDTFSYEQYF. CDR3 in DNA: TGTGCCAGCAGCGCAGGGGACACCTTCTCCTACGAGCAGTACTTC. This chain joins TRBV9 and TRBJ2-7; D is perhaps TRBD1 (6 bases). Per the germline V gene, CDR1 is SGDLS and CDR2 is YYNGEE. The CDR3 consists of 15 residues. Deletions cut 3 bases from V and 0 bases from J, with 13 bases between.

This chain connects TRBV28 to TRBJ1-2, with D perhaps TRBD1 (5 bases). Looked up from germline, CDR1 is MDHEN and CDR2 is SYDVKM. This CDR3 comprises 13 residues. V lost 8 bases, J lost 5 bases, and 15 bases lay in between. As DNA, the CDR3 is TGTGCCAGCTCTCGACAGCCAAAGTATGGCTACACCTTC. Translation gives CASSRQPKYGYTF.

This clone appeared a single time. This chain links TRBV6-2 or TRBV6-3 with TRBJ2-7; TRBD2 matches 15 bases. The CDR3 loop spans 17 amino acids. The germline gives CDR1 MNHEY, CDR2 SVGEGT. J lost 1 base, V lost 5 bases, and 6 bases had no gene match. CDR3 bases: TGTGCCAGCAGTCGCCGGACTAGCGGGAGGGGGTCCTACGAGCAGTACTTC. Translating it yields CASSRRTSGRGSYEQYF.

The J gene is TRBJ1-1, the V gene TRBV27; D might be TRBD1 (5 bases). The germline V gene encodes CDR1 MNHEY and CDR2 SMNVEV (reference sequence). V was clipped by 6 bases and J by 5 bases, with 16 bases between them. The CDR3 contains 14 residues. CDR3 nucleotides: TGTGCCAGCAGCTCCCCCAAGGGGAGGACTGAAGCTTTCTTT. Protein sequence: CASSSPKGRTEAFF.

The J gene is TRBJ1-2, the V gene TRBV7-2, with 7 bases lining up with TRBD1. Germline CDR1 and CDR2: SGHTA and FQGNSA. Germline trimming cut 5 bases from V and 4 bases from J; bases unmatched to any gene: 7. CDR3 length equals 14 residues. The CDR3 bases are TGTGCCAGCAGCGACCAGACAGGGCCCTATGGCTACACCTTC. Its translation: CASSDQTGPYGYTF.

J is TRBJ1-5 and V is TRBV24-1; D is ambiguous. V dropped 7 bases and J dropped 0 bases, with 6 bases sitting between them. The CDR3 sequence is 13 residues long. The germline gives CDR1 KGHDR, CDR2 SFDVKD. CDR3 in amino acids: CATSKSSNQPQHF. The CDR3 bases are TGTGCCACCAGCAAGAGTAGCAATCAGCCCCAGCATTTT.

This chain joins TRBV7-9 and TRBJ2-3, with D possibly matching TRBD2 (6 bases). The CDR3 has 13 residues. CDR1 and CDR2 (germline): SEHNR, FQNEAQ (reference sequence). The V end lost 5 bases, the J end lost 3 bases, and 9 bases lay between the germline ends. The CDR3 DNA is TGTGCCAGCAGCACCCGGGAGACAGATACGCAGTATTTT. Encoded protein: CASSTRETDTQYF.

This chain joins TRBV28 and TRBJ1-2; a possible D gene is TRBD1 (6 bases). Trimming took 5 bases from V and 4 from J, leaving 14 bases between them. Germline V CDR1 and CDR2: MDHEN, SYDVKM. The CDR3 is 14 residues long. The CDR3 loop reads CASSRGGVGYGYTF. CDR3 bases: TGTGCCAGCAGTCGGGGGGGCGTCGGCTATGGCTACACCTTC.

The DNA of the CDR3 is TGTGCCAGCAGCCCCATTGGGGTGACTAGCCTTGACAATGAGCAGTTCTTC. Translating gives CASSPIGVTSLDNEQFF. This chain joins TRBV5-4 and TRBJ2-1; 7 nucleotides line up with TRBD2. The CDR3 loop spans 17 amino acids. Germline V gene data show CDR1 as SGHNT and CDR2 as YYREEE (reference sequence). The V segment lost 4 bases and the J segment 5 bases; nucleotides outside the gene matches: 15.

V and J are TRBV5-1 and TRBJ2-2, with 11 bases identical to TRBD2. V lost 4 bases to trimming and J lost 4 bases; unmatched junction nucleotides: 9. There are 17 residues in the CDR3. Germline CDR1 and CDR2: SGHRS and YFSETQ. The CDR3 DNA is TGCGCCAGCAGCCCTACTAGCGGGAGCTTTGGCACCGGGGAGCTGTTTTTT. Translation gives CASSPTSGSFGTGELFF.

The J gene is TRBJ2-7, the V gene TRBV11-1; D may be TRBD1 (5 bases). Germline values: CDR1 SGHAT, CDR2 FQDESV (reference sequence). This CDR3 contains 14 residues. Trimming pared 2 bases from V and 7 bases from J, leaving 15 bases between. Here the CDR3 DNA reads TGTGCCAGCAGCTTACAGGGCATTTGGGATGAGCAGTACTTC. It specifies CASSLQGIWDEQYF.

A single count supports this clone. The V and J genes are TRBV4-1 and TRBJ2-7; weak D call: TRBD1 (5 bases). Trimming took off 2 bases at V and 5 bases at J, with 16 bases between the two ends. The CDR3 has 15 amino acids. From germline, CDR1 is MGHRA and CDR2 YSYEKL. In DNA form, the CDR3 reads TGCGCCAGCAGCCAACAAAGCGCCAGGGTGGACGAGCAGTACTTC. It specifies CASSQQSARVDEQYF.

CDR3: CASSDQGESGELFF. The CDR3 coding sequence is TGTGCCAGCAGTGACCAGGGGGAATCCGGGGAGCTGTTTTTT. The chain combines TRBV6-4 with TRBJ2-2, with TRBD1 matching over 7 bases. The CDR3 length is 14 residues. Trimming took 2 bases from V and 6 from J; bases not matched to a gene: 3. Germline V lookup: CDR1 MRHNA, CDR2 SNTAGT.

V is TRBV7-9 and J is TRBJ1-1; no firm D call. V was trimmed by 5 bases and J by 0 bases, leaving 13 bases between them. The CDR3 length is 15 residues. CDR1 and CDR2 from the germline V gene are SEHNR and FQNEAQ (reference sequence). In DNA, the CDR3 is TGTGCCAGCAGCCCCGTCGGGATCATGAACACTGAAGCTTTCTTT. This sequence encodes CASSPVGIMNTEAFF.

CDR3 in amino acids: CASSLRNFTGELFF. The CDR3 DNA sequence: TGTGCCAGCAGCTTAAGAAACTTCACCGGGGAGCTGTTTTTT. The chain has TRBV11-2 and TRBJ2-2, with D unclear. The CDR3 spans 14 residues. Trimming pared 2 bases from V and 4 bases from J, leaving 8 bases between. Germline V gene sequence: CDR1 SGHAT, CDR2 FQNNGV.

This rearrangement joins TRBV7-9 to TRBJ1-4, with 8 nucleotides matching TRBD1. There are 15 residues in the CDR3. Germline V gene sequence: CDR1 SEHNR, CDR2 FQNEAQ (reference sequence). V lost 5 bases and J lost 10; bases outside the gene matches: 12. The CDR3: CASSPSRTGIGKLFF. CDR3 nucleotide sequence: TGTGCCAGCAGCCCATCCAGGACAGGGATAGGAAAACTGTTTTTT. The full variable domain, rest sourced from reference TRBV7-9 and TRBJ1-4, is DTGVSQNPRHKITKRGQNVTFRCDPISEHNRLYWYRQTLGQGPEFLTYFQNEAQLEKSRLLSDRFSAERPKGSFSTLEIQRTEQGDSAMYLCASSPSRTGIGKLFFGSGTQLSVL.

The rearrangement links TRBV7-9 to TRBJ1-4; D possibly corresponds to TRBD1 (6 bases). This CDR3 is built from 15 residues. CDR1 and CDR2 (germline): SEHNR, FQNEAQ (reference sequence). Trimming took 4 bases from V and 3 from J, leaving 12 bases between them. The CDR3: CASSSNRVSNEKLFF. DNA of the CDR3: TGTGCCAGCAGCTCGAACAGGGTTTCTAATGAAAAACTGTTTTTT.

The chain recombines TRBV7-8 with TRBJ2-7; D is ambiguous. Trimming pared 5 bases from V and 2 bases from J, leaving 13 bases between. CDR3 size: 14 residues. CDR1 is SGHVS and CDR2 is FQNEAQ in the germline V gene. CDR3 region: CASSPTNSPYEQYF. For the CDR3, the DNA is TGTGCCAGCAGCCCCACCAACAGCCCCTACGAGCAGTACTTC.

The J gene is TRBJ2-7, the V gene TRBV18; TRBD1 matches 7 bases. The V and J ends lost 6 bases and 3 bases, in that order; junction bases with no gene match: 8. Germline lookup yields CDR1 KGHSH and CDR2 LQKENI. This CDR3 region has 14 residues. The CDR3 nucleotides read TGTGCCAGCTCTCCGGACAGGAACAGCTACGAGCAGTACTTC. This sequence encodes CASSPDRNSYEQYF.

This rearrangement joins TRBV6-2 or TRBV6-3 to TRBJ2-1; 14 positions match TRBD2. The ends lost 0 bases at V and 0 bases at J; junction bases unmatched: 4. Germline CDR1 and CDR2: MNHEY and SVGEGT. The CDR3 has 19 amino acids. The CDR3 nucleotides read TGTGCCAGCAGTTACTCGGGGACTAGCGGGAGTAGCTCCTACAATGAGCAGTTCTTC. Translating it yields CASSYSGTSGSSSYNEQFF.